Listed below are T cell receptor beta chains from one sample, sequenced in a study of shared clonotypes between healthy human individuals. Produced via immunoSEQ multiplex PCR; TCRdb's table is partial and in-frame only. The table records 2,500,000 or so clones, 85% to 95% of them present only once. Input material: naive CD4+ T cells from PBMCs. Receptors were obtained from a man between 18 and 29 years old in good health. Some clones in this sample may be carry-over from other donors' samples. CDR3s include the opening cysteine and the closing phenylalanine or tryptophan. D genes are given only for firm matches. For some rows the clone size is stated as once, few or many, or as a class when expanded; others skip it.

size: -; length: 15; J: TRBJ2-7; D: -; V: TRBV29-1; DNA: TGCAGCGTTGAAGGGCTGGGCAGGGGTGCCTACGAGCAGTACTTC; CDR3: CSVEGLGRGAYEQYF
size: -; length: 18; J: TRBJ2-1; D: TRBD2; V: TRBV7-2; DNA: TGTGCCAGCAGCCTCGGGACTAGCGGGAGGGCCACCTACAATGAGCAGTTCTTC; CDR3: CASSLGTSGRATYNEQFF
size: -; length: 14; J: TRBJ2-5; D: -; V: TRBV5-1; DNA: TGCGCCAGCAGCTCAAATTGGGGGGCAGAGACCCAGTACTTC; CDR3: CASSSNWGAETQYF
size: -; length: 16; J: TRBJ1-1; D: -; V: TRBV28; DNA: TGTGCCAGCAGCTACCCCGGGGGGCGTTGGGACACTGAAGCTTTCTTT; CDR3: CASSYPGGRWDTEAFF
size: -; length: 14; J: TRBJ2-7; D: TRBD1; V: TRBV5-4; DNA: TGTGCCAGCAGCTTGGCCGGGACAGTATACGAGCAGTACTTC; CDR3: CASSLAGTVYEQYF
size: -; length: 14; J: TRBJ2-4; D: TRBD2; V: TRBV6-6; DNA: TGTGCCAGCAGCCAACCGGGACTAGCGAACATTCAGTACTTC; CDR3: CASSQPGLANIQYF
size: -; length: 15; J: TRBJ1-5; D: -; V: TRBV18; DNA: TGTGCCAGCTCACCCGGGGAGGTGTTCAATCAGCCCCAGCATTTT; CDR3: CASSPGEVFNQPQHF
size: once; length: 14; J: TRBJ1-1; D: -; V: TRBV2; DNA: TGTGCCAGCACTGGCTGGTATATGAACACTGAAGCTTTCTTT; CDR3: CASTGWYMNTEAFF
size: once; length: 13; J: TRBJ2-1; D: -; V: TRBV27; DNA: TGTGCCAGCAGTTTGGCCCAGGTTAATGAGCAGTTCTTC; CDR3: CASSLAQVNEQFF
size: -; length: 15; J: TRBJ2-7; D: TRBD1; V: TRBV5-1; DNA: TGCGCCAGCACCATCCGGGACAGGGGGCGAGACGAGCAGTACTTC; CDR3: CASTIRDRGRDEQYF
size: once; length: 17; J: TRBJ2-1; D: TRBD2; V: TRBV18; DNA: TGTGCCAGCTCACCACGGACTAGCGGGAGTCTCTACAATGAGCAGTTCTTC; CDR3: CASSPRTSGSLYNEQFF
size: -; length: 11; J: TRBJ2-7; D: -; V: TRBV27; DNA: TGTGCCAGCAGGTACAGATACGAGCAGTACTTC; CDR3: CASRYRYEQYF
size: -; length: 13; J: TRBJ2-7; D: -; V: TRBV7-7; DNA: TGTGCCAGCAGCCAATGGGGAACCTACGAGCAGTACTTC; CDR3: CASSQWGTYEQYF
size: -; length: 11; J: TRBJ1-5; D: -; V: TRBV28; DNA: TGTGCCAGCACCGACGATCAGCCCCAGCATTTT; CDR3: CASTDDQPQHF
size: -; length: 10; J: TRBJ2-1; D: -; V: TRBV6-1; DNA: TGTGCCTGCTCCTACAATGAGCAGTTCTTC; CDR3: CACSYNEQFF
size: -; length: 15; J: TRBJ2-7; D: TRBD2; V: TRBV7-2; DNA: TGTGCCAGCAGCTTACGCGGGGGTGGCTCCTACGAGCAGTACTTC; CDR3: CASSLRGGGSYEQYF
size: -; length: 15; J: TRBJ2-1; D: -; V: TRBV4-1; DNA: TGCGCCAGCAGCCAAGTTCTAGCCTCACTGAATGAGCAGTTCTTC; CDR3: CASSQVLASLNEQFF
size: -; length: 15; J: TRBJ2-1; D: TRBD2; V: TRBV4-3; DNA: TGCGCCAGCAGCCGCGGACTAGCGGGGATCAATGAGCAGTTCTTC; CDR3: CASSRGLAGINEQFF
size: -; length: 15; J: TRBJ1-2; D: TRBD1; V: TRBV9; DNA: TGTGCCAGCAGCGGAATACCGGGACAGCTCTATGGCTACACCTTC; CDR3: CASSGIPGQLYGYTF
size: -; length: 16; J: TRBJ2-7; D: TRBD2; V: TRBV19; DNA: TGTGCCAGTAGTATGATTACTAGCGGGGGGAGAAGGGAGCAGTACTTC; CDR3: CASSMITSGGRREQYF
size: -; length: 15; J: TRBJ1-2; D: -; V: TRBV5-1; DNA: TGCGCCAGCAGCTTGGTCCCTTCAGGGAACTATGGCTACACCTTC; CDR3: CASSLVPSGNYGYTF
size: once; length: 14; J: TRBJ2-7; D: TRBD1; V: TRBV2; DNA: TGTGCCAGCAGGAGGGACAGGGAGCCCTACGAGCAGTACTTC; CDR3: CASRRDREPYEQYF
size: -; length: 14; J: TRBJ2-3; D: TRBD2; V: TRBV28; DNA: TGTGCCAGCAGGGTAGCGGGAGCGGGAGATACGCAGTATTTT; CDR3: CASRVAGAGDTQYF
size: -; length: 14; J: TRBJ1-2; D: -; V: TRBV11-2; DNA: TGTGCCAGCAGCTCCAGGGAGGGGAACTATGGCTACACCTTC; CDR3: CASSSREGNYGYTF
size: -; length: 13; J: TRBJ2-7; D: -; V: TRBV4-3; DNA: TGCGCCAGCAGCCGAATCGGGGGTGGCGAGCAGTACTTC; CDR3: CASSRIGGGEQYF
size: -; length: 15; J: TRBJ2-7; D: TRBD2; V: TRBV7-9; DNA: TGTGCCAGCAGCCTAGGCCGGACTAGTTCCTACGAGCAGTACTTC; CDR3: CASSLGRTSSYEQYF
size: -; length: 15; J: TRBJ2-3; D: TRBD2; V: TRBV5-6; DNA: TGTGCCAGCAGCTTAGTAGCGGGAGGGCCAGCTACGCAGTATTTT; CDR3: CASSLVAGGPATQYF
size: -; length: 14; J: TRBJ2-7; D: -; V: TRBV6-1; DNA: TGTGCCAGCAGGAAAACAGGGGAGGGCAACGAGCAGTACTTC; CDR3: CASRKTGEGNEQYF
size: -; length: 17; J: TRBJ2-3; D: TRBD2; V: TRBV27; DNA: TGTGCCAGCAGCAGAACCCCGGGACTAGCGGGAGCAGATACGCAGTATTTT; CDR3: CASSRTPGLAGADTQYF
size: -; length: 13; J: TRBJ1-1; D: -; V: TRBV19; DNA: TGTGCCAGTAGTCGACAGAAGAACACTGAAGCTTTCTTT; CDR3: CASSRQKNTEAFF
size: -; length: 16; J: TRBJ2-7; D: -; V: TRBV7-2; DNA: TGTGCCAGCAGCTTAGTGAGTGGGGGTTCGACCTACGAGCAGTACTTC; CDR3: CASSLVSGGSTYEQYF
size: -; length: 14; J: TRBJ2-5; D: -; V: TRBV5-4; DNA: TGTGCCAGCACCGCACTCGGGAATCAAGAGACCCAGTACTTC; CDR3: CASTALGNQETQYF
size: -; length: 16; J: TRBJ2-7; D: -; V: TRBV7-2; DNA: TGTGCCAGCAGGGACGCCGTGAGGGGGGGCCTGGACGAGCAGTACTTC; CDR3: CASRDAVRGGLDEQYF
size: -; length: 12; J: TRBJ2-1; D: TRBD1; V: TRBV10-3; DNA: TGTGCCATCCAAACAGGGGGTGATGAGCAGTTCTTC; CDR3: CAIQTGGDEQFF
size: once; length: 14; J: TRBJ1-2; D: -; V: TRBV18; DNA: TGTGCCAGCTCACCCCTCGGAAATCGGGACGGCTACACCTTC; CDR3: CASSPLGNRDGYTF
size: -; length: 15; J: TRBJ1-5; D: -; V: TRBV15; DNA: TGTGCCACCAGCAGTCAAAGGGGAAGCAATCAGCCCCAGCATTTT; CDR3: CATSSQRGSNQPQHF
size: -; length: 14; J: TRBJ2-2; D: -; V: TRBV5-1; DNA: TGCGCCAGCAGCTTGTTGGATCACACCGGGGAGCTGTTTTTT; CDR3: CASSLLDHTGELFF
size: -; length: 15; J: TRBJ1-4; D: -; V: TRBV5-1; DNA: TGCGCCAGCAGCGTAGAATCCGGATCAAATGAAAAACTGTTTTTT; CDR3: CASSVESGSNEKLFF
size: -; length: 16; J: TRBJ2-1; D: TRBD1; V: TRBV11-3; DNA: TGTGCCAGCAGCTTAGATGGGACAGGGGGCATGAATGAGCAGTTCTTC; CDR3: CASSLDGTGGMNEQFF
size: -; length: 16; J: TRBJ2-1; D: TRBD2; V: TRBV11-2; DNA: TGTGCCAGCAGCCCAAATCCAGCGGGAGGGCCCAATGAGCAGTTCTTC; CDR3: CASSPNPAGGPNEQFF
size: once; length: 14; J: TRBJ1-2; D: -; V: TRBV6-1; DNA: TGTGCCAGCAGGAATGAATTAGCTAACTATGGCTACACCTTC; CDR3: CASRNELANYGYTF
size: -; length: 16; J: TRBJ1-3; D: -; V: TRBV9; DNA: TGTGCCAGCAGCGCCGCCCCGTGGAGCTCTGGAAACACCATATATTTT; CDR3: CASSAAPWSSGNTIYF
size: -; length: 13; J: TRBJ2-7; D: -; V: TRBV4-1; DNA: TGCGCCAGCAGCCAGCAATTGGAGGACGAGCAGTACTTC; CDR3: CASSQQLEDEQYF
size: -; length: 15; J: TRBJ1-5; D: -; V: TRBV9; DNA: TGTGCCAGCAGCGTAGGGCAGGGGAGCAATCAGCCCCAGCATTTT; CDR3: CASSVGQGSNQPQHF
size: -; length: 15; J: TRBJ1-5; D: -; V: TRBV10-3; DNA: TGTGCCATCAGTGACGTGAACCAGGGCAATCAGCCCCAGCATTTT; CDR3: CAISDVNQGNQPQHF
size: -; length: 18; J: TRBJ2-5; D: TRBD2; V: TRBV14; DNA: TGTGCCAGCAGCCAAGATAGCCCAGCGGGAGGGCATAGGGAGACCCAGTACTTC; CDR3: CASSQDSPAGGHRETQYF
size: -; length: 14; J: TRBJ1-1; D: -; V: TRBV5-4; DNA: TGTGCCAGCAGCTACGGGGGGATGAACACTGAAGCTTTCTTT; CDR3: CASSYGGMNTEAFF
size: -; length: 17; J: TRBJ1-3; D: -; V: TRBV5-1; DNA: TGCGCCAGCAGCTTGCTACCTCCCAGGGGCTCTGGAAACACCATATATTTT; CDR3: CASSLLPPRGSGNTIYF
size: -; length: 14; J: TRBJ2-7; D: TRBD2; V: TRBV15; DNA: TGTGCCACCAGCATCGGACTAGCGGGAGGTGAGCAGTACTTC; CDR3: CATSIGLAGGEQYF
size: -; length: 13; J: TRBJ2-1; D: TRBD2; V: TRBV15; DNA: TGTGCCACCAGCGGGAGGGCCATCAATGAGCAGTTCTTC; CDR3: CATSGRAINEQFF
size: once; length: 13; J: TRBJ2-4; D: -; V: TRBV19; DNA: TGTGCCAGTAGTACAGTAGCCAAAAACATTCAGTACTTC; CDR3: CASSTVAKNIQYF
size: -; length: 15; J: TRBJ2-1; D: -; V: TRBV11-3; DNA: TGTGCCAGCAGCTTAGTCCCAGCATCCTACAATGAGCAGTTCTTC; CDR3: CASSLVPASYNEQFF
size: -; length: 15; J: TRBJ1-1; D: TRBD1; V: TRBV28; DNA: TGTGCCAGCAGTTCCGGACAGGATGGAGGCACTGAAGCTTTCTTT; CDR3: CASSSGQDGGTEAFF
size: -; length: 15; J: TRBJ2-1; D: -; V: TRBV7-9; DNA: TGTGCCAGCGACTTAGGTTTAGCGTTGGGCAATGAGCAGTTCTTC; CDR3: CASDLGLALGNEQFF
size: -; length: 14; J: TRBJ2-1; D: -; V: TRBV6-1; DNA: TGTGCCAGCACCCTAACCGGGTTCGTTGATGAGCAGTTCTTC; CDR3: CASTLTGFVDEQFF